The sample holds one count of the clone carrying this TCR beta chain. Patients were ineligible given autoimmune disease history or systemic immunosuppression. CDR1 is MGHRA, CDR2 YSYEKL, per germline. This CDR3 is built from 16 residues. V lost 3 bases, J lost 5 bases, and 10 bases stayed unmatched. These data come from a study of OX40 agonist ivuxolimab in advanced cancers. On the study more broadly: Patients treated during dose escalation were battling hepatocellular carcinoma, melanoma, renal cell or head and neck cancer. A male proportion of just over 80% was recorded, with mean age approximately 57 years and range 23 to 79.

Profiled with immunoSEQ multiplex PCR; TCRdb holds only in-frame clones, not every one. The table includes approximately 84,000 clones, 85% to 95% detected once. The sequenced sample was CD4+ or CD8+ T cells sorted from blood, obtained in a trial of the OX40 agonist ivuxolimab. This clonotype was obtained from an adult with an advanced solid tumor such as melanoma, head and neck, liver or kidney cancer. The chain is built from TRBV4-1 and TRBJ1-2, with 9 bases identical to TRBD1. The CDR3 region is CASSQDLLQGAYGYTF. The CDR3 DNA reads TGCGCCAGCAGCCAGGACCTCTTACAGGGGGCGTATGGCTACACCTTC.